What follows are 24 T cell receptor beta chains derived from one specimen sequenced in a study of preoperative IRX-2 immunotherapy in early breast cancer (dated by TCRdb to the late 2010s). The library was built by means of the immunoSEQ multiplex PCR assay. TCRdb took this table from immuneACCESS and kept in-frame rearrangements with V and J called. Such tables lack part of the clones; where checked against another copy, unresolved V genes explain under half of the gap, and the rest is unexplained. Counted in this sample were approximately 26,000 clones; approximately 77% of them appeared once. The ten biggest clones cover 6% to 8.5% of the sample. The sample's treatment or condition label, decoded: preoperative locoregional IRX-2 cytokine immunotherapy. Sequencing was performed on lymph node tissue, taken after IRX-2 immunotherapy. These receptors were taken from a human donor with breast cancer.

The chain links TRBV7-1 to TRBJ2-7; 7 positions match TRBD1. TRBV7-1 is filed as an ORF, its function uncertain. This CDR3 contains 13 residues. Germline trimming cut 5 bases from V and 5 bases from J; bases unmatched to any gene: 6. The CDR3 DNA follows: TGTGCCAGCAGCAAGACAGGGCTCAACGAGCAGTACTTC. This translates into CASSKTGLNEQYF.

The chain uses TRBV7-2 and TRBJ2-3; 11 bases fit TRBD1. CDR3 size: 16 residues. V shed 5 bases, J shed 3 bases, and the junction held 7 bases outside the gene matches. Germline V gene lookup returns CDR1 SGHTA and CDR2 FQGNSA. The CDR3 DNA is TGTGCCAGCAGCGCCGGGACAGGGGGATCGACAGATACGCAGTATTTT. Protein: CASSAGTGGSTDTQYF.

The chain couples TRBV14 to TRBJ1-1; tentative D call: TRBD1 (6 bases). CDR3 length: 16 amino acids. Trimming left V 4 bases short and J 3 bases short, with 18 bases between. Germline assignment: CDR1 SGHDN and CDR2 FVKESK. In DNA, the CDR3 is TGTGCCAGCAGCCCGAGGGGCAGGGGATATTACACTGAAGCTTTCTTT. Translated: CASSPRGRGYYTEAFF. The full variable domain, in which reference TRBV14 and TRBJ1-1 provide the parts outside the CDR3, is EAGVTQFPSHSVIEKGQTVTLRCDPISGHDNLYWYRRVMGKEIKFLLHFVKESKQDESGMPNNRFLAERTGGTYSTLKVQPAELEDSGVYFCASSPRGRGYYTEAFFGQGTRLTVV.

The chain joins TRBV6-9 to TRBJ2-3; the match to TRBD1 covers 9 bases. CDR1 is MNHGY, CDR2 SVAAGI, per germline. Trimming cost V 5 bases and J 3 bases; bases outside gene matches: 3. The CDR3 runs 14 residues. CDR3 bases: TGTGCCAGCAGTCCTGGACAGGGGACAGATACGCAGTATTTT. Residues: CASSPGQGTDTQYF.

V usage is TRBV29-1 and J usage is TRBJ2-7; D not certain. The germline V and J ends were trimmed by 7 bases and 0 bases, with 16 bases remaining between them. Germline CDR1 SQVTM, CDR2 ANQGSEA. The CDR3 totals 14 residues. In DNA form, the CDR3 reads TGCAGCGCCTACTCACGGTGGGGCTCCTACGAGCAGTACTTC. Translating gives CSAYSRWGSYEQYF.

This chain connects TRBV23-1 to TRBJ2-3, with D maybe TRBD2 (6 bases). TRBV23-1 is noted as an ORF with a role that remains uncertain. Trimming stripped 6 bases from V and 6 bases from J, with 16 bases between. The CDR3 spans 14 residues. The CDR3, as DNA: TGCGCCAGCAGCCAAGGACTACCCTTGGATACGCAGTATTTT. It is translated as CASSQGLPLDTQYF.

This rearrangement joins TRBV6-8 to TRBJ2-3; 9 bases line up with TRBD2. Germline CDR1 is MNHGY and CDR2 is SAAAGT. The CDR3 totals 14 residues. The junction had 2 bases not matched to a gene; V was cut back by 3 bases and J by 4 bases. The CDR3 DNA is TGTGCCAGCAGTTATAGCGGGAGCGCAGATACGCAGTATTTT. Amino acid sequence: CASSYSGSADTQYF.

This sequence joins TRBV15 and TRBJ1-2; the D gene is possibly TRBD1 (5 bases). Per germline, CDR1 LNHNV and CDR2 YYDKDF (reference sequence). V was trimmed by 3 bases and J by 5 bases, leaving 13 bases between them. The CDR3 length is 14 residues. The CDR3 here is CATSRGQTEYGYTF. As DNA, the CDR3 is TGTGCCACCAGCAGGGGGCAAACAGAATATGGCTACACCTTC.

This clone was seen more than once but under ten times. The J gene is TRBJ1-5, the V gene TRBV28; D is possibly TRBD1 (6 bases). Looked up from germline, CDR1 is MDHEN and CDR2 is SYDVKM. V lost 10 bases and J 5 bases, leaving 21 bases between the germline ends. This CDR3 has 15 amino acids. The chain's CDR3 is CATPGEGWFDQPQHF. CDR3 nucleotides: TGTGCCACCCCAGGGGAGGGATGGTTCGATCAGCCCCAGCATTTT.

The chain combines TRBV11-3 with TRBJ2-2, with 7 bases identical to TRBD1. This CDR3 spans 17 amino acids. V shed 2 bases and J 1 base; nucleotides not matched to a gene: 7. The V gene's germline CDR1 is SGHNT and CDR2 YENEEA. DNA for the CDR3: TGTGCCAGCAGCTTAAGTCTGAGGGACAGGAACACCGGGGAGCTGTTTTTT. This codes for CASSLSLRDRNTGELFF.

This clone turned up a few times. The CDR3 DNA sequence: TGTGCCAGCAGGTATGAGGGTGCTGGGGCCAACGTCCTGACTTTC. Protein: CASRYEGAGANVLTF. The chain uses TRBV28 and TRBJ2-6, with D tentatively TRBD2 (5 bases). Per the germline V gene, CDR1 is MDHEN and CDR2 is SYDVKM. The CDR3 has 15 amino acids. Trimming cost V 6 bases and J 2 bases, with 11 bases left between them.

Details on this clone: The sample carries other DNA sequences with the same CDR3. V usage is TRBV28 and J usage is TRBJ1-4, with D maybe TRBD1 (6 bases). The ends were cut back, 5 bases at V and 5 bases at J, with 12 bases in the middle. This CDR3 spans 14 amino acids. The V gene's germline CDR1 is MDHEN and CDR2 SYDVKM. The CDR3, as DNA: TGTGCCAGCAGTCTCGGGCAGGGGAATGAAAAACTGTTTTTT. Translation gives CASSLGQGNEKLFF.

The V call is TRBV28, the J call TRBJ2-3, with a tentative D call TRBD2 (5 bases). V was cut by 7 bases and J by 5 bases, with 16 bases left in between. Germline-derived CDR1 and CDR2 are MDHEN and SYDVKM. CDR3 length: 14 amino acids. CDR3 in amino acids: CASTIEGQGDTQYF. CDR3 DNA: TGTGCCAGCACAATCGAGGGTCAAGGAGATACGCAGTATTTT.

This chain joins TRBV14 and TRBJ2-7; D may be TRBD2 (6 bases). The CDR3 has 16 residues. The V end was cut by 0 bases, the J end by 5 bases, with 17 bases between. Germline-derived CDR1 and CDR2 are SGHDN and FVKESK. The CDR3, as DNA: TGTGCCAGCAGCCAAGATCTAGGGCAGGGAGGCCACGAGCAGTACTTC. This codes for CASSQDLGQGGHEQYF.

The V and J genes are TRBV6-8 and TRBJ2-1; D perhaps matches TRBD2 (6 bases). This CDR3 contains 15 residues. Germline CDR1 is MNHGY and CDR2 is SAAAGT. V was cut by 7 bases and J by 4 bases, with 17 bases left in between. This chain's CDR3 is CASNSGLALYNEQFF. The CDR3 DNA reads TGTGCCAGCAACTCGGGGCTAGCGTTATACAATGAGCAGTTCTTC.

The rearrangement links TRBV11-3 to TRBJ2-2, with 7 nucleotides matching TRBD1. Germline CDR1 is SGHNT and CDR2 is YENEEA. Trimming cost V 3 bases and J 4 bases; bases outside gene matches: 2. CDR3 size: 14 residues. CDR3 in amino acids: CASSFDRATGELFF. The CDR3 DNA reads as TGTGCCAGCAGCTTCGACAGGGCCACCGGGGAGCTGTTTTTT.

V and J are TRBV6-8 and TRBJ1-1; D remains ambiguous. The ends were cut back, 3 bases at V and 1 base at J, with 12 bases in the middle. The CDR3 loop spans 15 amino acids. Germline assignment: CDR1 MNHGY and CDR2 SAAAGT. The CDR3 region has the DNA TGTGCCAGCAGTTATGTCGGGAAGACGAACACTGAAGCTTTCTTT. Translating it yields CASSYVGKTNTEAFF.

This clone has only a few counts. V is TRBV7-7 and J is TRBJ1-2; possibly TRBD1 for D (5 bases). This CDR3 region has 17 residues. Trimming pared 3 bases from V and 11 bases from J, leaving 28 bases between. CDR1 is SSHAT and CDR2 is FNYEAQ in the germline V gene (reference sequence). CDR3 in DNA: TGTGCCAGCAGCTTGGGGGACTTCGGTAATACCGGACGGAGATACACCTTC. This codes for CASSLGDFGNTGRRYTF.

A word on this clone: The junction does not match germline at one end; this may be a read error. The genes are TRBV6-8 and TRBJ2-7, with a tentative D call TRBD2 (6 bases). Germline V lookup: CDR1 MNHGY, CDR2 SAAAGT. The CDR3 has 13 residues. The CDR3 spells CAISGGDFYEQYF. In nucleotides, the CDR3 is TGTGCCATCAGTGGCGGGGATTTTTACGAGCAGTACTTC.

The J gene is TRBJ1-1, the V gene TRBV5-1; TRBD1 agrees at 8 bases. Germline values: CDR1 SGHRS, CDR2 YFSETQ. CDR3 size: 15 residues. Trimming cost V 0 bases and J 1 base; bases outside gene matches: 2. The CDR3 is CASSLGGQANTEAFF. The CDR3 nucleotides are TGCGCCAGCAGCTTGGGGGGACAGGCGAACACTGAAGCTTTCTTT.

With respect to this clone: An end of the junction does not agree with germline; a read error may underlie this. V gene TRBV10-2 combines with J gene TRBJ1-1; 9 bases are a match to TRBD1. CDR1 is WSHSY, CDR2 SAAADI, per germline. The CDR3 covers 16 residues. Here the CDR3 reads CANSESTGGRNTEAFF. CDR3 nucleotides: TGCGCCAACAGTGAGTCGACAGGGGGTAGGAACACTGAAGCTTTCTTT.

The chain carries TRBV7-6 and TRBJ2-1; D may be TRBD2 (6 bases). Trimming left V 5 bases short and J 0 bases short, with 14 bases between. This CDR3 is built from 16 residues. From germline, CDR1 is SGHVS and CDR2 FNYEAQ. The CDR3 reads CASSLGGRSSYNEQFF. The CDR3 region has the DNA TGTGCCAGCAGCCTAGGAGGGAGAAGCTCCTACAATGAGCAGTTCTTC.

The rearrangement joins TRBV6-8 to TRBJ1-5; D unresolved. The germline gives CDR1 MNHGY, CDR2 SAAAGT. Trimming removed 8 bases at V and 3 bases at J, with 11 bases between. The CDR3 has 13 residues. The CDR3 spells CASAGGNNQPQHF. The CDR3 DNA follows: TGTGCCAGCGCGGGAGGCAACAATCAGCCCCAGCATTTT.

This clone was detected only once. The chain is built from TRBV29-1 and TRBJ2-6; tentative D call: TRBD1 (6 bases). V gave up 3 bases and J gave up 7 bases, with 10 bases separating them. The CDR3 contains 13 residues. Germline CDR1 is SQVTM and CDR2 is ANQGSEA. This CDR3 reads CSVDRDNANVLTF. CDR3 bases: TGCAGCGTTGACAGGGACAATGCCAACGTCCTGACTTTC.